These 4 T cell receptor beta chains came from one sample sequenced in a study of blood T cell repertoires in COVID-19. Clones were read by immunoSEQ multiplex PCR, and TCRdb kept only the in-frame ones, dropping some. This table has about 120,000 clones, more than 85% appearing once. Sequenced: peripheral blood. All receptors come from a human donor with acute or convalescent COVID-19. The donor label of this sample is uncertain.

This clone was detected only once. CDR3 bases: TGTGCCAGCAGTTTAGGGGCCACGGGGGGCTACACCTTC. Its translation: CASSLGATGGYTF. The chain links TRBV12-3 or TRBV12-4 to TRBJ1-2, with D uncertain. This CDR3 contains 13 residues. V was clipped by 1 base and J by 8 bases, with 11 bases between them.

The chain uses TRBV7-9 and TRBJ2-3; 8 bases map to TRBD1. Trimming at V came to 1 base and at J to 4 bases, leaving 7 bases not matched to a gene. The V gene's germline CDR1 is SEHNR and CDR2 FQNEAQ (reference sequence). The length of the CDR3 is 16 residues. In nucleotides, the CDR3 is TGTGCCAGCAGCTTAGTAGGGACAGGAGGAGCAGATACGCAGTATTTT. Its protein product is CASSLVGTGGADTQYF.

This rearrangement joins TRBV12-3 or TRBV12-4 to TRBJ1-1; tentative D call: TRBD1 (5 bases). Trimming stripped 6 bases from V and 3 bases from J, with 8 bases between. The CDR3 is made up of 12 amino acids. The CDR3 protein is CASRGHDTEAFF. The CDR3 nucleotides read TGTGCCAGCAGGGGGCATGACACTGAAGCTTTCTTT.

This chain links TRBV15 with TRBJ1-1, with a weak D call TRBD1 (5 bases). CDR1 LNHNV and CDR2 YYDKDF come from the germline V gene (reference sequence). Trimming shortened V by 0 bases and J by 5 bases, and 10 bases separated the two germline ends. The CDR3 contains 14 residues. The CDR3 bases are TGTGCCACCAGCAGAGATTTGGGGCAAACTGAAGCTTTCTTT. Translation: CATSRDLGQTEAFF.